The clone carrying this TCR beta chain was found a few times. Its antigen is still unknown. The entire patient cohort was treatment-naive prior to thyroid surgery. The sample belongs to a study of metastatic and nonmetastatic thyroid tumors. Across the study: Across blood and tumor or nodule tissue, repertoires from malignant and benign thyroid patients were compared with one another. Study observations and caveats: In blood and tumor, TCR beta diversity was reportedly significantly higher in malignant thyroid tumors than in benign nodules.

Authors' processing steps: Across clinicopathological groups, CDR3 differences served as the basis for building a distant-metastasis classifier for papillary thyroid cancer. TCRdb ran MiXCR on the PCR reads. TCRdb's processing, not the authors', yielded these V and J calls. This table holds approximately 12,000 clones, around 25% found once. Germline CDR1 is SEHNR and CDR2 is FQNEAQ (reference sequence). The CDR3 covers 14 residues. V gave up 5 bases and J gave up 4 bases; unmatched junction bases: 5. The source material was blood. This receptor was identified in a male donor with papillary thyroid cancer or a benign thyroid nodule (not recorded which). Some clones in this sample may be carry-over from other donors' samples. The J gene is TRBJ2-7, the V gene TRBV7-9; TRBD2 matches at 10 bases. CDR3 in amino acids: CASSPSGSRYEQYF. CDR3 nucleotide sequence: TGTGCCAGCAGCCCTAGCGGGAGCAGGTACGAGCAGTACTTC.